Listed here are 22 T cell receptor beta chains from one sample, sequenced in a study of molecular identifiers for immune sequencing clone quantification (dated by TCRdb to the late 2010s). Preparation of the library involved PCR. Sequencer: NextSeq 500. The public reads were reanalyzed by TCRdb: fastp trimming at Q25, MiXCR alignment, in-frame beta chains only. Here each entry gathers all rows of one CDR3 protein and keeps the most common genes and DNA. The sample yields approximately 630,000 distinct CDR3 sequences; roughly 25% were counted once. The top ten clonotypes cover about 0.81% of the sample. Sequencing was carried out using naive CD8+ T cells from blood, with Jurkat cell RNA spiked in. What this sample's cell subset or site label stands for: FACS-sorted CD8+CD4-CCR7+CD45RA+ naive T cells. The receptors derive from a human donor in good health. Some libraries in this study had Jurkat cell RNA spiked in.

With respect to this clonotype: One end of the junction does not line up with germline, which may come from a read error. The CDR3 is CASSQDYGSNEQFF. DNA of the CDR3: TGCGCCAGCAGCCAAGATTACGGGTCAAATGAGCAGTTTTTC. This chain connects TRBV4-3 to TRBJ2-1; D remains unclear. Germline V gives CDR1 LGHNA, CDR2 YSLEER. CDR3 size: 14 residues.

This clonotype appeared a few times. The V gene is TRBV7-9, the J gene TRBJ1-2, with D tentatively TRBD1 (6 bases). The CDR3 has 15 residues. V gave up 3 bases and J gave up 3 bases, with 14 bases separating them. CDR1 is SEHNR, CDR2 FQNEAQ, per germline (reference sequence). This CDR3 reads CASSLGAPGDYGYTF. The CDR3 nucleotides are TGTGCCAGCAGCTTGGGGGCTCCAGGGGACTATGGCTACACCTTC.

Many counts were recorded for this clonotype. The chain couples TRBV10-3 to TRBJ1-1; 9 bases line up with TRBD1. In germline, CDR1 is ENHRY, CDR2 SYGVKD. The CDR3 covers 13 residues. With V trimmed by 8 bases and J by 5 bases, 6 bases remained unmatched. This chain's CDR3 is CAIADRGDTEAFF. CDR3 sequence (DNA): TGTGCCATCGCGGACAGGGGAGATACTGAAGCTTTCTTT.

This chain joins TRBV30 and TRBJ1-6; 8 bases line up with TRBD1. The CDR3 runs 12 residues. Per the germline V gene, CDR1 is GTSNPN and CDR2 is SVGIG (reference sequence). The CDR3 DNA is TGTGCTCAGGACAGGGAGGATTCACCCCTCCACTTT. This encodes CAQDREDSPLHF.

This clonotype was counted between two and nine times. This chain uses TRBV28 with TRBJ2-2; TRBD1 aligns across 7 bases. Germline V gives CDR1 MDHEN, CDR2 SYDVKM. The CDR3 is 16 amino acids. Trimming cost V 3 bases and J 4 bases; bases outside gene matches: 8. The CDR3 region has the DNA TGTGCCAGCAGTTTCCCCACAGGGGCGGGCACCGGGGAGCTGTTTTTT. This sequence encodes CASSFPTGAGTGELFF.

The table lists this clonotype with many counts. The chain carries TRBV12-3 or TRBV12-4 and TRBJ2-3, with TRBD2 matching 7 bases. V gave up 6 bases and J gave up 3 bases; unmatched junction bases: 15. The CDR3 has 17 residues. CDR3 sequence (DNA): TGTGCCAGCAGCCCCCTTTCTGGGCGCGGGGGTACAGATACGCAGTATTTT. Residues: CASSPLSGRGGTDTQYF.

The table lists this clonotype with a few counts. This chain uses TRBV9 with TRBJ1-1, with 8 positions matching TRBD1. J gave up 5 bases and V 0 bases, and 6 bases lay outside the gene matches. The V gene's germline CDR1 is SGDLS and CDR2 YYNGEE. This CDR3 is built from 15 residues. The CDR3, as DNA: TGTGCCAGCAGCGTAGCAGGGGGCGCACGAACTGAAGCTTTCTTT. This gives the protein CASSVAGGARTEAFF.

The gene calls are TRBV5-5 and TRBJ2-7; D is possibly TRBD2 (6 bases). This CDR3 has 15 amino acids. CDR1 and CDR2 from the germline V gene are SGHKS and YYEKEE (reference sequence). Trimming removed 5 bases from V and 6 bases from J, with 21 bases in between. This CDR3 is CASSWGAGQGPEQYF. The CDR3 DNA is TGTGCCAGCAGTTGGGGAGCGGGCCAGGGCCCCGAGCAGTACTTC.

Only a few counts were recorded for this clonotype. V and J are TRBV4-3 and TRBJ2-7, with 10 nucleotides matching TRBD1. J lost 3 bases, V lost 3 bases, and 2 bases had no gene match. This CDR3 has 14 residues. The germline gives CDR1 LGHNA, CDR2 YSLEER. The CDR3 nucleotides are TGCGCCAGCAGCCAGGGACAGGGGTTCTACGAGCAGTACTTC. This codes for CASSQGQGFYEQYF.

There are a few counts of this clonotype. The rearrangement joins TRBV7-9 to TRBJ2-5, with unresolved D. CDR1 is SEHNR and CDR2 is FQNEAQ in the germline V gene (reference sequence). V dropped 5 bases and J dropped 5 bases, with 12 bases sitting between them. The CDR3 sequence is 13 residues long. This chain's CDR3 is CASSPPADETQYF. The CDR3 DNA sequence: TGTGCCAGCAGCCCTCCGGCAGACGAGACCCAGTACTTC.

This clonotype was recorded at least ten times. This chain joins TRBV12-3 or TRBV12-4 and TRBJ2-4, with 10 bases aligning to TRBD1. V trimming: 6 bases; J trimming: 4 bases; junction bases outside the gene matches: 12. The CDR3 contains 17 residues. DNA for the CDR3: TGTGCCAGCAGCACCTTTAGACAGGGGGCAATAAAAAACATTCAGTACTTC. Amino acid sequence: CASSTFRQGAIKNIQYF.

This clonotype has a count of ten or more. V usage is TRBV7-9 and J usage is TRBJ2-7, with D possibly TRBD2 on 6 matching bases. V was clipped by 1 base and J by 7 bases, with 14 bases between them. CDR1 and CDR2 from the germline V gene are SEHNR and FQNEAQ (reference sequence). The CDR3 is 14 amino acids. The CDR3 DNA follows: TGTGCCAGCAGCTTAGGCGGGATGAGAATGGAGCAGTACTTC. Protein sequence: CASSLGGMRMEQYF.

This rearrangement joins TRBV19 to TRBJ2-7; no clear D. The CDR3 extends over 15 amino acids. Between the trimmed V and J ends, which lost 2 bases and 0 bases, there was a span of 11 bases. CDR1 and CDR2 from the germline V gene are LNHDA and SQIVND (reference sequence). The CDR3 is CASSISAGLSYEQYF. CDR3 in DNA: TGTGCCAGTAGTATAAGCGCCGGGCTCTCCTACGAGCAGTACTTC.

This clonotype came up a few times. The rearrangement uses TRBV27 and TRBJ2-2; the match to TRBD2 covers 10 bases. CDR1 is MNHEY, CDR2 SMNVEV, per germline (reference sequence). V dropped 5 bases and J dropped 2; count of bases not matched to a gene: 5. The CDR3 is 16 amino acids. The CDR3 DNA is TGTGCCAGCAGTGTGGGACTAGCGTTTAACACCGGGGAGCTGTTTTTT. It encodes CASSVGLAFNTGELFF.

Details on this clonotype: A much larger clonotype is one base distant, so this may be a read error. The gene calls are TRBV19 and TRBJ1-5; D is ambiguous. The CDR3 sequence is 13 residues long. Germline CDR1 reads LNHDA; CDR2 reads SQIVND (reference sequence). The CDR3 region is CAGSIEENQPQHF. CDR3 in DNA: TGTGCCGGTAGTATAGAGGAGAATCAGCCCCAGCATTTT. The full variable domain, its missing parts supplied by reference TRBV19 and TRBJ1-5, is DGGITQSPKYLFRKEGQNVTLSCEQNLNHDAMYWYRQDPGQGLRLIYYSQIVNDFQKGDIAEGYSVSREKKESFPLTVTSAQKNPTAFYLCAGSIEENQPQHFGDGTRLSIL.

This clonotype was seen repeatedly, ten times or more. This CDR3 reads CASRGGDSGMETQYF. In nucleotides, the CDR3 is TGTGCCAGCAGAGGTGGAGATTCGGGCATGGAGACCCAGTACTTC. V and J are TRBV5-4 and TRBJ2-5; no clear D gene. The CDR3 spans 15 residues. The germline V and J ends were trimmed by 5 bases and 5 bases, with 19 bases remaining between them. Germline V gene data show CDR1 as SGHNT and CDR2 as YYREEE (reference sequence).

This clonotype showed up many times. The chain has TRBV5-4 and TRBJ1-3; TRBD1 matches 7 bases. Germline CDR1 and CDR2: SGHNT and YYREEE (reference sequence). CDR3 length: 14 residues. Unmatched junction bases numbered 5, after V lost 4 bases and J lost 4 bases. As DNA, the CDR3 is TGTGCCAGCAGCCCAGGGACAGCAGGAAACACCATATATTTT. Translated: CASSPGTAGNTIYF.

This clonotype appeared many times. DNA for the CDR3: TGTGCCAGCAGTTACTCTCCGGACTCCGGGGTCGAGCAGTACTTC. It encodes CASSYSPDSGVEQYF. This chain joins TRBV6-2 or TRBV6-3 and TRBJ2-7, with D possibly being TRBD2 (5 bases). This CDR3 comprises 15 residues. Germline V gives CDR1 MNHEY, CDR2 SVGEGT. Between the trimmed V and J ends, which lost 0 bases and 6 bases, there was a span of 15 bases.

Comments on this clonotype: One base away lies a much larger clone, so this may be a sequencing read error. The chain links TRBV4-3 to TRBJ2-7; D possibly uses TRBD1 or TRBD2 (5 bases each). Germline V gene sequence: CDR1 LGHNA, CDR2 YSLEER. The V and J ends lost 0 bases and 4 bases respectively, with 13 bases between them. CDR3 length equals 15 residues. The CDR3 sequence: CASSQEGQGEYEQYF. CDR3 DNA: TGCGCCAGCAGCCAAGAGGGGCAGGGAGAATACGAGCAGTACTTC.

This clonotype was recorded at least ten times. This chain uses TRBV5-4 with TRBJ1-1; possible D gene TRBD1, 6 bases. In germline, CDR1 is SGHNT, CDR2 YYREEE (reference sequence). V was shortened by 3 bases and J by 7 bases, with 16 bases between the two germline ends. The length of the CDR3 is 14 residues. The CDR3 sequence: CASSSLGTPREAFF. The DNA of the CDR3 is TGTGCCAGCAGCTCGCTGGGGACACCCCGTGAAGCTTTCTTT.

The chain joins TRBV29-1 to TRBJ2-1; 11 bases are a match to TRBD2. This CDR3 spans 18 amino acids. V was pared by 7 bases and J by 4 bases, with 18 bases of the junction left unmatched. Germline V CDR1 and CDR2: SQVTM, ANQGSEA. The CDR3, as DNA: TGCAGCGGCGCGTCTCCGTCGGTAGCGGGAGGGCCGTACAATGAGCAGTTCTTC. Amino acid sequence: CSGASPSVAGGPYNEQFF.

In its sample, this clonotype was seen many times. The chain has TRBV12-5 and TRBJ2-3, with TRBD2 identical over 9 bases. This CDR3 has 15 amino acids. With V trimmed by 5 bases and J by 9 bases, 12 bases remained unmatched. Germline CDR1 LGHNT, CDR2 FRNRAP. As DNA, the CDR3 is TGTGCTAGTGGTAATAGCGGGAGCGGGTTCGACACGCAGTATTTT. It yields the protein CASGNSGSGFDTQYF.